This TCR beta chain was identified during a study of cytomegalovirus exposure and HLA in healthy donors. The study's findings and limits: Analysis was carried out at a later point, and it linked a missense DCLRE1C variant to TCR beta V- and J-gene trimming.

Use of 60 Vbeta and 13 Jbeta primers characterized the PCR. Profiling relied on immunoSEQ multiplex PCR, and the TCRdb table lists in-frame clones only, not all of them. The sample carries 150,000 to 200,000 clones, 79% recorded once. Looked up from germline, CDR1 is SGHTA and CDR2 is FQGTGA. Trimming removed 5 bases from V and 0 bases from J, with 13 bases in between. CDR3 length: 15 amino acids. Comment on this clone: Its antigen is undetermined.

The chain uses TRBV7-3 and TRBJ1-1; possible D gene TRBD1, 6 bases. The clonotype was recovered from a woman in her 50s in good health and CMV-seronegative. The sample was PBMCs. The CDR3 sequence is CASSATGILNTEAFF. Written as DNA, the CDR3 is TGTGCCAGCAGCGCCACAGGGATTTTGAACACTGAAGCTTTCTTT.